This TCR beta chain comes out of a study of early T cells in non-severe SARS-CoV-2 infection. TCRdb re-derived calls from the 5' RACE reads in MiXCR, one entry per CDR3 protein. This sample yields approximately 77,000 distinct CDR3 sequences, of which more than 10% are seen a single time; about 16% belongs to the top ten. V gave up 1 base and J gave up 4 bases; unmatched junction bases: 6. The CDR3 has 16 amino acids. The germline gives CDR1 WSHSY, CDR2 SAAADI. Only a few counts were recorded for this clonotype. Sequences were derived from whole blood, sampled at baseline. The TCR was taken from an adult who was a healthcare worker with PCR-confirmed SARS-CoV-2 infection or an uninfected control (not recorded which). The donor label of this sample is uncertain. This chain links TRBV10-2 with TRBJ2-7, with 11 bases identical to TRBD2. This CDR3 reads CASSEFSGRAGYEQYF. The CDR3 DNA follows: TGCGCCAGCAGTGAGTTTAGCGGGAGGGCCGGGTACGAGCAGTACTTC.